A selection of T cell receptor beta chains follows, all from one sample in a study of blood T cell repertoires in COVID-19. Clones were read by immunoSEQ multiplex PCR, and TCRdb kept only the in-frame ones, dropping some. The sample consists of about 190,000 clones, approximately 84% of them appearing once. The sequenced sample was PBMCs or T cells enriched from blood (not recorded which). These receptors all stem from a woman aged 25 to 39 who had recovered from COVID-19. CDR3s include the opening cysteine and the closing phenylalanine or tryptophan. The order of the fields is clone size, V gene, J gene, CDR3 protein. Rows may omit the clone size; those that give it use once, few, many or a size class.

-	TRBV7-2	TRBJ1-4	CASSFGQPTNEKLFF
-	TRBV6-5	TRBJ1-5	CASTLLTGTTQPQHF
-	TRBV7-2	TRBJ2-7	CASSLDVGLAALEQYF
-	TRBV12-3/TRBV12-4	TRBJ1-5	CASSLRIYQPQHF
-	TRBV6-1	TRBJ1-5	CASSDDKFNQPQHF
-	TRBV18	TRBJ1-3	CASSPRAISGNTIYF
-	TRBV7-2	TRBJ1-3	CASSSRARGNTIYF
-	TRBV2	TRBJ1-2	CAGSGQGLIYGYTF
once	TRBV5-1	TRBJ1-2	CASSPGAQGYGYTF
-	TRBV6-1	TRBJ2-2	CASSEAWRGGANTGELFF
few	TRBV5-1	TRBJ2-5	CASSLRGQGALQETQYF
-	TRBV7-6	TRBJ1-6	CASSLMPGSQGSSYNSPLHF
-	TRBV2	TRBJ1-5	CASSGGRQPQHF
once	TRBV12-3/TRBV12-4	TRBJ1-3	CASSRSEGYTIYF
-	TRBV14	TRBJ2-1	CASSPIKGLAGANEQFF
-	TRBV6-5	TRBJ2-5	CASTSISAGQETQYF
-	TRBV2	TRBJ1-6	CASSEVQGGGSPLHF
-	TRBV12-3/TRBV12-4	TRBJ1-2	CASSLQGAVGYTF
-	TRBV19	TRBJ2-3	CASSIPGSSTDTQYF
-	TRBV6-5	TRBJ1-5	CASRSQQGRQPQHF
-	TRBV7-9	TRBJ1-6	CASSLEDRGVDSPLHF
few	TRBV15	TRBJ1-1	CATSRGRRANTEAFF
-	TRBV3-1/TRBV3-2	TRBJ1-5	CASSRQWGGNQPQHF
once	TRBV7-9	TRBJ1-1	CASSLRRGRTTEAFF
-	TRBV11-2	TRBJ2-3	CASSPSGGAGTDTQYF
-	TRBV2	TRBJ2-5	CASSERGPTQYF
many	TRBV28	TRBJ2-7	CASEGQNSYEQYF
many	TRBV18	TRBJ1-6	CASSPDRRNSPLHF
few	TRBV6-1	TRBJ1-3	CASSEGAGSGNTIYF
-	TRBV11-3	TRBJ2-1	CASSHRLAGYNEQFF
-	TRBV6-1	TRBJ1-2	CASSEVRRAGREGNGYTF
-	TRBV6-6	TRBJ2-4	CASSLTVAKNIQYF
-	TRBV28	TRBJ2-3	CASSPGTAGLTDTQYF
-	TRBV5-1	TRBJ1-2	CASSHRGAEDRVKGGYTF
once	TRBV2	TRBJ1-5	CASNRGAGQPQHF
-	TRBV5-1	TRBJ1-1	CASKEGPTEAFF
-	TRBV6-1	TRBJ1-2	CASSESLTGASNYGYTF
-	TRBV19	TRBJ1-5	CASSIAGTKDQPQHF
-	TRBV12-1	TRBJ2-2	CASSSRKWRPRELFF
few	TRBV5-1	TRBJ1-2	CASSLGQGLGGYTF
-	TRBV29-1	TRBJ1-1	CSAIGGTNTEAFF
-	TRBV24-1	TRBJ2-7	CATSDPDRPYEQYF
-	TRBV30	TRBJ2-4	CAWSPRLAGAKNIQYF
once	TRBV25-1	TRBJ1-6	CASSANHSPLHF
-	TRBV18	TRBJ2-3	CASSPSSDTQYF
-	TRBV6-5	TRBJ1-5	CASRTDLSNQPQHF
few	TRBV28	TRBJ1-2	CASSLRDSYGYTF
once	TRBV27	TRBJ2-3	CASSFSYRASGGGTDTQYF
-	TRBV5-1	TRBJ2-3	CASSRRAASGGDTQYF
-	TRBV6-5	TRBJ1-2	CASSQAGTGDYGYTF
-	TRBV7-3	TRBJ2-3	CASSPTGAFASGRTDTQYF
-	TRBV2	TRBJ1-3	CASKPLGGPGNTIYF
-	TRBV6-5	TRBJ2-3	CASSYATGTGADTQYF
-	TRBV12-5	TRBJ2-2	CASGLRTGGNQRELFF
-	TRBV30	TRBJ1-2	CAWTRIGFRYGYTF
-	TRBV28	TRBJ2-3	CASSFRGLTDTQYF
-	TRBV4-1	TRBJ2-2	CASSQLGTGRGGELFF
-	TRBV3-1/TRBV3-2	TRBJ2-5	CASSETSRFQETQYF
-	TRBV3-1/TRBV3-2	TRBJ1-1	CASRSQGGNTEAFF
-	TRBV9	TRBJ2-2	CASSGGTGYNTGELFF